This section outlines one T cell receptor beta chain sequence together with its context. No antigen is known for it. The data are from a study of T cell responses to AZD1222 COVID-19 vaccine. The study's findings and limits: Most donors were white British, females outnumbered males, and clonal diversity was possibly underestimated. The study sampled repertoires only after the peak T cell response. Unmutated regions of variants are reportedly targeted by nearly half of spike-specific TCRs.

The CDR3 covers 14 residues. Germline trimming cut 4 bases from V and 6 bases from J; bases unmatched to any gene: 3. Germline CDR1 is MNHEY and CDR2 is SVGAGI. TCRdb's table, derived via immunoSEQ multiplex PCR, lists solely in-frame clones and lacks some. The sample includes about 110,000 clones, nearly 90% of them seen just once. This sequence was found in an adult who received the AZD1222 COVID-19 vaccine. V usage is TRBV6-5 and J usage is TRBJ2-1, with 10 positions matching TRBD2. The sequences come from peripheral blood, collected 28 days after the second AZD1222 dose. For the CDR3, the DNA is TGTGCCAGCAGTTCTAGCGGGAGTGGCAATGAGCAGTTCTTC. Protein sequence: CASSSSGSGNEQFF.